The 28 T cell receptor beta chains given below trace back to one sample, sequenced in a study of blood T cell repertoires in COVID-19. Method: immunoSEQ multiplex PCR; TCRdb's copy keeps in-frame clones and lacks some. The data contain over 90,000 clones, about four fifths of them singletons. The sample taken for sequencing was peripheral blood. These receptors all come from an elderly man with COVID-19, enrolled during active disease.

This clone showed up just a few times. This chain links TRBV7-9 with TRBJ1-5, with a weak D call TRBD1 (6 bases). This CDR3 is built from 13 residues. Trimming stripped 3 bases from V and 5 bases from J, with 8 bases between. Germline values: CDR1 SEHNR, CDR2 FQNEAQ (reference sequence). The CDR3 DNA reads as TGTGCCAGCAGCTTTGGGGGCGATCAGCCCCAGCATTTT. Translating gives CASSFGGDQPQHF.

Points on this clone: One junction end disagrees with the germline gene, perhaps due to a read error. CDR3 in DNA: TGCGCCAGTAGCCGGGAGCTGTTCCCTGGAAACACCATATATTTT. Protein sequence: CASSRELFPGNTIYF. This sequence joins TRBV4-3 and TRBJ1-3; D not resolved. The V gene's germline CDR1 is LGHNA and CDR2 YSLEER. CDR3 length equals 15 residues.

The V and J genes are TRBV14 and TRBJ1-3; tentative D call: TRBD1 (5 bases). From germline, CDR1 is SGHDN and CDR2 FVKESK. The V end was cut by 5 bases, the J end by 1 base, with 12 bases between. There are 15 residues in the CDR3. This CDR3 is CASSERGWSGNTIYF. Written as DNA, the CDR3 is TGTGCCAGCAGCGAAAGGGGCTGGTCTGGAAACACCATATATTTT.

This clone was counted only a few times. The chain is built from TRBV6-5 and TRBJ1-5; D unclear. Germline values: CDR1 MNHEY, CDR2 SVGAGI. The CDR3 loop spans 13 amino acids. Trimming left V 7 bases short and J 1 base short, with 8 bases between. DNA for the CDR3: TGTGCCAGCATGGCCTCGAGCAATCAGCCCCAGCATTTT. Translated: CASMASSNQPQHF.

This sequence joins TRBV6-6 and TRBJ1-1; tentatively, D is TRBD1 (6 bases). Germline CDR1 reads MNHNY; CDR2 reads SVGAGI (reference sequence). V was trimmed by 7 bases and J by 1 base, leaving 13 bases between them. The CDR3 consists of 14 residues. CDR3 region: CASKPGQTNTEAFF. DNA for the CDR3: TGTGCCAGCAAGCCGGGACAAACGAACACTGAAGCTTTCTTT.

The V call is TRBV27, the J call TRBJ1-1; D might be TRBD1 (6 bases). V was cut by 6 bases and J by 4 bases, with 24 bases left in between. The CDR3 is 17 amino acids. Per the germline V gene, CDR1 is MNHEY and CDR2 is SMNVEV (reference sequence). The CDR3 loop reads CASSFIIGKGRGTEAFF. In DNA form, the CDR3 reads TGTGCCAGCAGCTTTATTATTGGGAAGGGCAGGGGCACTGAAGCTTTCTTT.

In its sample, this clone was seen once. The gene calls are TRBV2 and TRBJ2-1; 10 bases line up with TRBD2. This CDR3 is 14 amino acids long. Trimming took 7 bases from V and 3 from J; bases not matched to a gene: 3. Germline loops: CDR1 SNHLY, CDR2 FYNNEI. The CDR3 nucleotides are TGTGCCAGCACCCAGCGGGGGGGCTACAATGAGCAGTTCTTC. Amino acid sequence: CASTQRGGYNEQFF.

The chain couples TRBV7-2 to TRBJ2-3; 8 nucleotides match TRBD2. After removal of 2 bases from V and 3 bases from J, the junction contained 4 bases not matched to a gene. Germline CDR1 SGHTA, CDR2 FQGNSA. This CDR3 contains 15 residues. CDR3 DNA sequence: TGTGCCAGCAGCTTACGGGAGGGCCGTACAGATACGCAGTATTTT. It yields the protein CASSLREGRTDTQYF.

This clone has a handful of counts. The rearrangement joins TRBV6-5 to TRBJ2-1, with 7 bases lining up with TRBD1. Germline V lookup: CDR1 MNHEY, CDR2 SVGAGI. V lost 0 bases, J lost 7 bases, and 6 bases stayed unmatched. The CDR3 length is 15 residues. CDR3: CASSYSPPQGNEQFF. The CDR3 DNA is TGTGCCAGCAGTTACTCTCCCCCACAGGGGAATGAGCAGTTCTTC.

This clone was picked up a small number of times. The chain couples TRBV7-2 to TRBJ2-7, with TRBD2 identical over 8 bases. This CDR3 is 14 amino acids long. Trimming at V came to 1 base and at J to 5 bases, leaving 4 bases not matched to a gene. Germline CDR1 reads SGHTA; CDR2 reads FQGNSA. The CDR3 coding sequence is TGTGCCAGCAGCTTAGGGACTAGCCGGGACGAGCAGTACTTC. Translating it yields CASSLGTSRDEQYF.

This clone was observed many times. V and J are TRBV4-2 and TRBJ2-5, with 8 nucleotides matching TRBD2. CDR1 LGHNA and CDR2 YNFKEQ come from the germline V gene. Trimming removed 1 base from V and 0 bases from J; junction bases left unmatched: 4. There are 16 residues in the CDR3. Here the CDR3 DNA reads TGTGCCAGCAGCCAAGTTTTTAGCGGGGACCAAGAGACCCAGTACTTC. Encoded protein: CASSQVFSGDQETQYF.

This chain joins TRBV5-5 and TRBJ2-2, with D maybe TRBD2 (7 bases). V was trimmed by 1 base and J by 1 base, leaving 11 bases between them. This CDR3 contains 16 residues. Germline CDR1 is SGHKS and CDR2 is YYEKEE (reference sequence). The CDR3 is CASSLFGGRNTGELFF. The CDR3 DNA is TGTGCCAGCAGCTTGTTCGGGGGGCGGAACACCGGGGAGCTGTTTTTT.

This chain joins TRBV18 and TRBJ2-1; 8 nucleotides align to TRBD1. This CDR3 region has 13 residues. Germline V gene data show CDR1 as KGHSH and CDR2 as LQKENI. V trimming: 6 bases; J trimming: 8 bases; junction bases outside the gene matches: 6. DNA of the CDR3: TGTGCCAGCTCCCGGCAGGGGGCCGATGAGCAGTTCTTC. It translates to CASSRQGADEQFF. The entire variable domain, with the rest obtained from reference TRBV18 and TRBJ2-1, is as follows: NAGVMQNPRHLVRRRGQEARLRCSPMKGHSHVYWYRQLPEEGLKFMVYLQKENIIDESGMPKERFSAEFPKEGPSILRIQQVVRGDSAAYFCASSRQGADEQFFGPGTRLTVL.

V is TRBV5-5 and J is TRBJ1-2; D not certain. The CDR3 totals 15 residues. V was shortened by 0 bases and J by 7 bases, with 16 bases between the two germline ends. Germline CDR1 is SGHKS and CDR2 is YYEKEE (reference sequence). CDR3 sequence (DNA): TGTGCCAGCAGCTTGGATCCCTTCCCCGAGTTTGGCTACACCTTC. Protein product: CASSLDPFPEFGYTF.

The chain recombines TRBV28 with TRBJ2-5, with 12 bases identical to TRBD2. CDR1 and CDR2 from the germline V gene are MDHEN and SYDVKM. This CDR3 comprises 16 residues. V shed 10 bases, J shed 2 bases, and the junction held 11 bases outside the gene matches. The CDR3 region is CATHGLAGIGQETQYF. CDR3 bases: TGTGCCACCCACGGACTAGCGGGAATAGGACAAGAGACCCAGTACTTC.

This clone was picked up a small number of times. The chain links TRBV27 to TRBJ2-7; weak D call: TRBD2 (6 bases). In germline, CDR1 is MNHEY, CDR2 SMNVEV (reference sequence). V was pared by 2 bases and J by 0 bases, with 11 bases between. The CDR3 is made up of 15 amino acids. Here the CDR3 DNA reads TGTGCCAGCAGTTTAACGGGCGGGAACTCCTACGAGCAGTACTTC. Its protein is CASSLTGGNSYEQYF.

V and J are TRBV4-2 and TRBJ1-2; D is possibly TRBD1 (6 bases). The germline V gene encodes CDR1 LGHNA and CDR2 YNFKEQ. Trimming left V 0 bases short and J 4 bases short, with 12 bases between. This CDR3 spans 15 amino acids. CDR3 region: CASSQDTGPAYGYTF. CDR3 nucleotide sequence: TGTGCCAGCAGCCAAGATACAGGGCCCGCCTATGGCTACACCTTC.

The genes are TRBV4-1 and TRBJ1-2; TRBD1 matches at 11 bases. This CDR3 contains 16 residues. CDR1 and CDR2 (germline): MGHRA, YSYEKL. With V trimmed by 1 base and J by 7 bases, 8 bases remained unmatched. This CDR3 reads CASSQGRGQGVRGYTF. The CDR3 region has the DNA TGCGCCAGCAGCCAAGGAAGGGGACAGGGGGTGCGTGGCTACACCTTC.

The chain employs TRBV19 and TRBJ2-5; 10 bases map to TRBD1. This CDR3 has 16 amino acids. The V gene end was trimmed by 6 bases and the J gene end by 5 bases; junction bases not matched to a gene: 12. Germline V gene sequence: CDR1 LNHDA, CDR2 SQIVND (reference sequence). DNA of the CDR3: TGTGCCAGTAGCGGTTCCCGGACAGGGGGAGATGAGACCCAGTACTTC. Translating gives CASSGSRTGGDETQYF.

J is TRBJ1-6 and V is TRBV30; D not certain. Between the trimmed V and J ends, which lost 4 bases and 9 bases, there was a span of 13 bases. This CDR3 has 13 residues. CDR1 GTSNPN and CDR2 SVGIG come from the germline V gene (reference sequence). The CDR3 DNA is TGTGCCTGGAACTCCGCCCCCGGTTCACCCCTCCACTTT. Translating it yields CAWNSAPGSPLHF.

In this sample, this clone turned up once. The chain links TRBV28 to TRBJ2-7; tentative D call: TRBD1 (6 bases). The V end was cut by 3 bases, the J end by 3 bases, with 9 bases between. The germline V gene encodes CDR1 MDHEN and CDR2 SYDVKM. CDR3 length: 13 residues. DNA of the CDR3: TGTGCCAGCAGTTTGCAGACAGGCTACGAGCAGTACTTC. This gives the protein CASSLQTGYEQYF. Using reference TRBV28 and TRBJ2-7 for the parts outside the CDR3, the full variable domain is DVKVTQSSRYLVKRTGEKVFLECVQDMDHENMFWYRQDPGLGLRLIYFSYDVKMKEKGDIPEGYSVSREKKERFSLILESASTNQTSMYLCASSLQTGYEQYFGPGTRLTVT.

V and J are TRBV6-6 and TRBJ2-7; 10 bases fit TRBD2. V was clipped by 6 bases and J by 5 bases; unmatched bases: 7. Germline-derived CDR1 and CDR2 are MNHNY and SVGAGI (reference sequence). CDR3 length equals 14 residues. The CDR3 DNA reads as TGTGCCAGCAGCTCTCTAGCGGGAGTCAACGAGCAGTACTTC. This sequence encodes CASSSLAGVNEQYF.

This clone has only one observation. The chain couples TRBV27 to TRBJ1-6; 9 bases fit TRBD1. V lost 6 bases and J lost 6; bases outside the gene matches: 6. Germline values: CDR1 MNHEY, CDR2 SMNVEV (reference sequence). The CDR3 spans 15 residues. The CDR3 region is CASRTPGQGNSPLHF. The CDR3 nucleotides read TGTGCCAGCAGGACCCCGGGACAGGGTAATTCACCCCTCCACTTT.

This rearrangement joins TRBV7-2 to TRBJ1-2, with D unclear. The CDR3 runs 14 residues. Germline values: CDR1 SGHTA, CDR2 FQGNSA. V lost 1 base and J 2 bases, leaving 8 bases between the germline ends. CDR3 coding DNA: TGTGCCAGCAGCTTAGACCGGGGAAACTATGGCTACACCTTC. Encoded protein: CASSLDRGNYGYTF.

The chain links TRBV3-1 (or the pseudogene TRBV3-2) to TRBJ1-1, with a weak D call TRBD1 (5 bases). V shed 5 bases and J shed 7 bases, with 17 bases lying between them. The V gene's germline CDR1 is LGHDT and CDR2 YNNKEL (reference sequence). This CDR3 has 14 residues. CDR3 region: CASSYNRKGREAFF. The CDR3 coding sequence is TGTGCCAGCAGCTACAACCGAAAGGGGCGTGAAGCTTTCTTT.

The rearrangement links TRBV5-1 to TRBJ2-1; a weak D match, TRBD1 (8 bases). Trimming pared 4 bases from V and 3 bases from J, leaving 17 bases between. The CDR3 is 16 amino acids. CDR1 is SGHRS, CDR2 YFSETQ, per germline. The DNA of the CDR3 is TGCGCCAGCAGCACTGGACAGGGAGGGGTCTACAATGAGCAGTTCTTC. It specifies CASSTGQGGVYNEQFF.

This clone was seen ten or more times. The chain links TRBV7-2 to TRBJ1-6; 11 nucleotides agree with TRBD1. This CDR3 spans 15 amino acids. The V segment lost 5 bases and the J segment 7 bases; nucleotides outside the gene matches: 4. Germline CDR1 reads SGHTA; CDR2 reads FQGNSA. CDR3 DNA sequence: TGTGCCAGCAGCAGGGACAGGGGGTACAATTCACCCCTCCACTTT. Protein sequence: CASSRDRGYNSPLHF. The whole variable domain, filled in from reference TRBV7-2 and TRBJ1-6, reads GAGVSQSPSNKVTEKGKDVELRCDPISGHTALYWYRQSLGQGLEFLIYFQGNSAPDKSGLPSDRFSAERTGGSVSTLTIQRTQQEDSAVYLCASSRDRGYNSPLHFGNGTRLTVT.

CDR3 bases: TGTGCCAGCAGTTACTCAGGGGGCCCCGGCGGGGCTGAAAAACTGTTTTTT. Amino acids: CASSYSGGPGGAEKLFF. This chain joins TRBV28 and TRBJ1-4; 8 bases are shared with TRBD1. The length of the CDR3 is 17 residues. With 4 bases clipped from V and 7 bases from J, the junction kept 14 bases outside the gene matches. Germline lookup yields CDR1 MDHEN and CDR2 SYDVKM. Filled out from reference TRBV28 and TRBJ1-4, the complete variable domain reads DVKVTQSSRYLVKRTGEKVFLECVQDMDHENMFWYRQDPGLGLRLIYFSYDVKMKEKGDIPEGYSVSREKKERFSLILESASTNQTSMYLCASSYSGGPGGAEKLFFGSGTQLSVL.